This T cell receptor (beta chain) derives from a study of T cell responses to AZD1222 COVID-19 vaccine. Regarding the study as a whole: It should be noted that donors were predominantly white British and more often female, and clonal diversity was possibly underestimated. Seropositive at baseline were only a handful of AZD1222 recipients.

The protocol was immunoSEQ multiplex PCR, while the TCRdb copy is restricted to in-frame clones and leaves out a portion. This sample has 180,000 or so clones, with less than 90% found just once. This clone turned up a few times. Its cognate antigen is unknown. V was pared by 6 bases and J by 0 bases, with 6 bases between. Per the germline V gene, CDR1 is SGHTA and CDR2 is FQGNSA. The CDR3 runs 13 residues. The sequence was obtained from an adult in good health. The chain employs TRBV7-2 and TRBJ1-3; D is uncertain. Sequences were derived from peripheral blood, sampled on day 0 of AZD1222 vaccination. CDR3 nucleotides: TGTGCCAGCAGTTCCTACTCTGGAAACACCATATATTTT. It is translated as CASSSYSGNTIYF.